This is a list of T cell receptor beta chains from one sample in a study of CD4+ T cells in melanoma. The repertoire was sequenced with immunoSEQ multiplex PCR; TCRdb's copy has only in-frame clones and lacks some. Here the sample spans 15,000 to 20,000 clones, 65% to 85% being singletons. The sample taken for sequencing was cells from a culture (not recorded whether cultured in vitro). The receptors were gathered from a human donor with melanoma. CDR3s include the opening cysteine and the closing phenylalanine or tryptophan. Fields, in order: CDR3 length, J gene, D gene, clone size, V gene, CDR3 protein, CDR3 DNA. The D gene is left open where the match is weak. Not every row has a clone size; where given, it reads once, few, many or a size class.

13	TRBJ1-1	NA	NA	TRBV19	CASSIDIRTEAFF	TGTGCCAGTAGTATAGATATAAGGACAGAAGCTTTCTTT
17	TRBJ1-4	TRBD1	NA	TRBV5-1	CASSWTDRVSYSEKLFF	TGCGCCAGCAGCTGGACGGACAGGGTTAGCTATAGTGAAAAACTGTTTTTT
12	TRBJ2-7	NA	NA	TRBV5-1	CASSLGTTEQYF	TGCGCCAGCAGCCTAGGGACAACCGAGCAGTACTTC
13	TRBJ1-2	NA	NA	TRBV19	CASKGGQYYGYTF	TGTGCCAGTAAGGGAGGGCAGTACTATGGCTACACCTTC
14	TRBJ2-1	NA	NA	TRBV30	CAWSVTGSYNEQFF	TGTGCCTGGAGTGTAACGGGGTCCTACAATGAGCAGTTCTTC
13	TRBJ1-5	NA	NA	TRBV19	CASSLPGDQPQHF	TGTGCCAGTAGCCTTCCCGGGGATCAGCCCCAGCATTTT
14	TRBJ1-5	NA	NA	TRBV5-8	CASSLRTSNQPQHF	TGTGCCAGCAGCTTAAGGACTAGCAATCAGCCCCAGCATTTT
13	TRBJ2-7	NA	NA	TRBV9	CASSVETRGKQYF	TGTGCCAGCAGCGTAGAGACTCGCGGTAAGCAGTACTTC
14	TRBJ2-5	NA	NA	TRBV7-9	CASSLPGVQETQYF	TGTGCCAGCAGCTTACCAGGGGTCCAAGAGACCCAGTACTTC
13	TRBJ2-7	TRBD1	NA	TRBV29-1	CSVQGQGGYEQYF	TGCAGCGTGCAAGGACAGGGGGGCTACGAGCAGTACTTC
14	TRBJ1-3	NA	once	TRBV7-2	CASSAATSGNTIYF	TGTGCCAGCAGCGCTGCTACCTCTGGAAACACCATATATTTT
17	TRBJ1-5	NA	NA	TRBV2	CASRGGATTGDGQPQHF	TGTGCCAGCAGGGGAGGGGCGACGACAGGAGACGGTCAGCCCCAGCATTTT
16	TRBJ1-3	NA	NA	TRBV7-2	CASSDNGRDSGNTIYF	TGTGCCAGCAGCGATAACGGACGCGACTCTGGAAACACCATATATTTT
15	TRBJ2-5	NA	NA	TRBV9	CASSSAAGLQETQYF	TGTGCCAGCAGCTCGGCGGCGGGGCTTCAAGAGACCCAGTACTTC